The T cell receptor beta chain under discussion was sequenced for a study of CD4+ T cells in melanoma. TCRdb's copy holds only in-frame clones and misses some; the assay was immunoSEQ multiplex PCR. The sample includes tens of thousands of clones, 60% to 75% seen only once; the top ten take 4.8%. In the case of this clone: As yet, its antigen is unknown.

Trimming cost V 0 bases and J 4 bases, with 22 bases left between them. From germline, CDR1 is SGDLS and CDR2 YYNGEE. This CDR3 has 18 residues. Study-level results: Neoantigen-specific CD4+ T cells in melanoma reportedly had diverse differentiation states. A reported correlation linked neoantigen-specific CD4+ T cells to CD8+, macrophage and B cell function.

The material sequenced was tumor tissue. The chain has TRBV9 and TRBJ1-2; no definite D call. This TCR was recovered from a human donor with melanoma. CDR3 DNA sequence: TGTGCCAGCAGCGTAGGCGGCAGGACCCAGGAGGGTACCTATGGCTACACCTTC. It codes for CASSVGGRTQEGTYGYTF.